Following are 14 T cell receptor beta chains from one sample sequenced in a study of blood T cell repertoires in COVID-19. Sequencing was performed with immunoSEQ multiplex PCR; in TCRdb, only in-frame clones are kept and a portion is missing. The table has about 97,000 clones, around nine tenths seen once. The material sequenced was peripheral blood. The receptors derive from a human donor in a cohort sampled during active COVID-19.

This chain joins TRBV14 and TRBJ2-1; no clear D gene. The CDR3 sequence is 12 residues long. The V and J ends lost 2 bases and 6 bases respectively, with 5 bases between them. Germline lookup yields CDR1 SGHDN and CDR2 FVKESK. The chain's CDR3 is CASSQSGNEQFF. In DNA, the CDR3 is TGTGCCAGCAGCCAATCCGGCAATGAGCAGTTCTTC. The variable domain in full, completed from reference TRBV14 and TRBJ2-1, reads EAGVTQFPSHSVIEKGQTVTLRCDPISGHDNLYWYRRVMGKEIKFLLHFVKESKQDESGMPNNRFLAERTGGTYSTLKVQPAELEDSGVYFCASSQSGNEQFFGPGTRLTVL.

This clone was recorded only once. This chain links TRBV27 with TRBJ2-5; no clear D. CDR3 size: 17 residues. The germline V gene has CDR1 MNHEY and CDR2 SMNVEV (reference sequence). Trimming pared 2 bases from V and 0 bases from J, leaving 16 bases between. DNA for the CDR3: TGTGCCAGCAGTTTACGACTCCCCACGGTGTACCAAGAGACCCAGTACTTC. Translating it yields CASSLRLPTVYQETQYF.

This clone showed up just a few times. The chain couples TRBV30 to TRBJ1-6; D possibly corresponds to TRBD1 (5 bases). V was cut by 4 bases and J by 9 bases, with 19 bases left in between. This CDR3 is 15 amino acids long. Germline CDR1 and CDR2: GTSNPN and SVGIG (reference sequence). The CDR3 DNA reads as TGTGCCTGGACTCCTCGGTGGGGGGGAGGTTCACCCCTCCACTTT. Encoded protein: CAWTPRWGGGSPLHF.

The J gene is TRBJ2-7, the V gene TRBV5-1; TRBD1 aligns across 7 bases. V lost 0 bases, J lost 2 bases, and 5 bases stayed unmatched. The CDR3 has 15 residues. Germline CDR1 SGHRS, CDR2 YFSETQ. This CDR3 is CASSLGRDSTYEQYF. DNA for the CDR3: TGCGCCAGCAGCTTGGGCCGGGACAGCACCTACGAGCAGTACTTC.

Concerning this clone: At one boundary the junction diverges from the germline segment, which might be a read error. This chain links TRBV6-2 or TRBV6-3 with TRBJ1-6, with TRBD1 matching 9 bases. The CDR3 extends over 19 amino acids. CDR1 MNHEY and CDR2 SVGEGT come from the germline V gene. The CDR3 coding sequence is TGTGCCAGCAGTTACAGAAGGGACAGGGTGACCTCCCATAATTCACCCCTCCACTTT. It yields the protein CASSYRRDRVTSHNSPLHF.

The chain joins TRBV28 to TRBJ2-1, with D possibly TRBD1 on 6 matching bases. V gave up 6 bases and J gave up 0 bases, with 18 bases separating them. The CDR3 is made up of 17 amino acids. Germline CDR1 and CDR2: MDHEN and SYDVKM. The CDR3 DNA reads TGTGCCAGCAGCGAATACAGGGTAATGGGCTCCTACAATGAGCAGTTCTTC. It translates to CASSEYRVMGSYNEQFF.

The chain joins TRBV19 to TRBJ1-4, with D tentatively TRBD1 (6 bases). Germline V gene data show CDR1 as LNHDA and CDR2 as SQIVND (reference sequence). V lost 3 bases to trimming and J lost 10 bases, with 15 bases between them. CDR3 length: 14 residues. The CDR3 loop reads CASSINRDVGKLFF. The CDR3 bases are TGTGCCAGTAGTATTAACAGGGATGTCGGAAAACTGTTTTTT.

The V and J genes are TRBV4-1 and TRBJ1-2; no definite D call. CDR1 is MGHRA and CDR2 is YSYEKL in the germline V gene. CDR3 length: 14 residues. V shed 9 bases and J shed 7 bases, with 21 bases lying between them. For the CDR3, the DNA is TGCGCCAGTGGCCGGACGGGGTCCAACGGTGGCTACACCTTC. As protein: CASGRTGSNGGYTF.

This sequence joins TRBV6-5 and TRBJ2-5; weak D call: TRBD2 (6 bases). V lost 2 bases to trimming and J lost 6 bases, with 13 bases between them. This CDR3 has 14 amino acids. Germline V gene data show CDR1 as MNHEY and CDR2 as SVGAGI. The CDR3 DNA is TGTGCCAGCAGTTACGCGGGGACGTCGAAGACCCAGTACTTC. Translating gives CASSYAGTSKTQYF.

In this sample, this clone turned up once. The rearrangement links TRBV19 to TRBJ1-4, with 7 nucleotides matching TRBD1. V was clipped by 2 bases and J by 0 bases; unmatched bases: 6. CDR1 and CDR2 (germline): LNHDA, SQIVND (reference sequence). CDR3 length: 17 amino acids. Here the CDR3 DNA reads TGTGCCAGTAGTATACAGGGACAGAGAGCAACTAATGAAAAACTGTTTTTT. It yields the protein CASSIQGQRATNEKLFF.

The chain couples TRBV20-1 to TRBJ2-1, with 12 positions matching TRBD2. The trim removed 3 bases at V and 1 base at J, leaving 4 bases unmatched. Germline V gene sequence: CDR1 DFQATT, CDR2 SNEGSKA (reference sequence). The length of the CDR3 is 16 residues. CDR3 DNA: TGCAGTGCTAGTGGGCTAGCGGGAGGGTCCTACAATGAGCAGTTCTTC. This codes for CSASGLAGGSYNEQFF.

J is TRBJ2-3 and V is TRBV5-4; TRBD2 is a possible D gene (6 bases). Trimming took off 4 bases at V and 2 bases at J, with 11 bases between the two ends. Germline-derived CDR1 and CDR2 are SGHNT and YYREEE (reference sequence). The CDR3 length is 14 residues. The CDR3 nucleotides are TGTGCCAGCAGCCGGAGGGACCACACAGATACGCAGTATTTT. This gives the protein CASSRRDHTDTQYF.

This chain links TRBV19 with TRBJ2-7; 12 bases fit TRBD1. The CDR3 covers 15 residues. Germline V gene sequence: CDR1 LNHDA, CDR2 SQIVND (reference sequence). V shed 5 bases, J shed 7 bases, and the junction held 9 bases outside the gene matches. The CDR3 nucleotides are TGTGCCAGTAGTCCCCCGGGACAGGGGGCTGGAGAGCAGTACTTC. Translated, it gives CASSPPGQGAGEQYF.

This clone has just one count. The J gene is TRBJ1-2, the V gene TRBV5-6, with D perhaps TRBD1 (6 bases). The CDR3 sequence is 13 residues long. V was shortened by 4 bases and J by 7 bases, with 14 bases between the two germline ends. Germline CDR1 is SGHDT and CDR2 is YYEEEE. The CDR3 reads CASSEEQGPGYTF. The CDR3 region has the DNA TGTGCCAGCAGCGAGGAGCAGGGGCCTGGCTACACCTTC. Looking up the rest from reference TRBV5-6 and TRBJ1-2 gives the full variable domain: DAGVTQSPTHLIKTRGQQVTLRCSPKSGHDTVSWYQQALGQGPQFIFQYYEEEERQRGNFPDRFSGHQFPNYSSELNVNALLLGDSALYLCASSEEQGPGYTFGSGTRLTVV.